This paragraph covers one TCR beta chain sequence. The sample is drawn from a study of blood T cell repertoires in COVID-19. Across the study: There were acute and convalescent COVID-19 samples, and they came from the United States, Italy and Spain. Sources were T cells, B-cell-depleted T cells, or PBMCs; the material itself was cDNA or gDNA.

Germline-derived CDR1 and CDR2 are SEHNR and FQNEAQ (reference sequence). The V gene lost 7 bases and the J gene lost 4 bases, with 8 bases spanning the gap. This CDR3 region has 12 residues. Produced via immunoSEQ multiplex PCR; TCRdb's table is partial and in-frame only. The data contain approximately 170,000 clones, around 80% of them singletons. Recruitment covered roughly 22 US areas and drew participants whose ages spanned roughly 18 to 100 years. This chain uses TRBV7-9 with TRBJ2-1; TRBD2 is a possible D gene (5 bases). This receptor was taken from a woman in her seventies in a cohort exposed to, infected with or recovered from COVID-19 (not recorded which). Sequencing used PBMCs or T cells enriched from blood (not recorded which). The CDR3 loop is CASKRFYNEQFF. CDR3 coding DNA: TGTGCCAGCAAGCGGTTTTACAATGAGCAGTTCTTC.